These T cell receptor beta chains were read from a single sample in a study of T cells in Graves' hyperthyroidism and ophthalmopathy. TCRdb recomputed calls from the multiplex PCR reads with MiXCR, one row per CDR3 protein. The sample holds 95,000 to 100,000 distinct CDR3 sequences; about 51% are singletons and the top ten take 25% to 30%. Sequencing used blood. The source of these receptors is a woman between 40 and 55 years old with Graves' hyperthyroidism. The CDR3 runs from the conserved cysteine through the conserved F or W. D genes are given only for firm matches. Not every row has a clone size; where given, it reads once, few, many or a size class.

V,size,J,D,DNA,CDR3
TRBV29-1,-,TRBJ2-7,TRBD2,TGCAGCGTTTGGGCGGGAGGGCCCGATGAGCAGCACTTC,CSVWAGGPDEQHF
TRBV7-4,-,TRBJ1-2,-,TGTGCCAGCAGCTCCCGACATGACTATGGCTACACCTTC,CASSSRHDYGYTF
TRBV7-8,-,TRBJ2-5,-,TGTGCCAGCAGCTTCAATTTGGACAGGGGGACTAGCGTGGAGACCCAGTACTTC,CASSFNLDRGTSVETQYF
TRBV10-3,medium-sized,TRBJ2-5,TRBD2,TGTGCCATCAGTGGTGCGGGAGGTTTGGAGACCCAGTACTTC,CAISGAGGLETQYF
TRBV6-1,-,TRBJ1-6,TRBD1,TGTGCCAGTAGACAGGGGATGAATTCACCCCTCCACTTT,CASRQGMNSPLHF
TRBV2,few,TRBJ1-4,TRBD1,TGTGCCAGCAGGAGGGACAGTCAGGGGGAAAAACTGTTTTTT,CASRRDSQGEKLFF
TRBV20-1,-,TRBJ2-5,TRBD2,TGCAGTGCCGTACTAGCGGGGGGAGCCAAGAAGACCCGGTACTTC,CSAVLAGGAKKTRYF
TRBV9,many,TRBJ2-3,-,TGTGCCAGCAGCCAAGGCGTGGGAGGTCAAGATACGCAGTATTTT,CASSQGVGGQDTQYF
TRBV5-1,many,TRBJ1-4,-,TGCGCCAGCAGCCTCCCGACAGGCCGCGTGGCCGAAAAACTGTTTTTT,CASSLPTGRVAEKLFF
TRBV28,few,TRBJ2-7,-,TGTGCCACTCTAGCCCCTACCTCCTACGAGCAGTACTTC,CATLAPTSYEQYF
TRBV12-3/TRBV12-4,-,TRBJ1-3,TRBD1,TGTGCCAGCAAACTGACAGGGGCTGGAAACACCATATGCTTT,CASKLTGAGNTICF
TRBV7-2,-,TRBJ2-2,-,TGTGCCAGCAGTCACCGAGGAACTACGAGCACCGGGGAGCTGTTTTTT,CASSHRGTTSTGELFF
TRBV7-3,few,TRBJ1-2,-,TGTCCGACGGGGGCAGGCTCTGGAAACACCTTC,CPTGAGSGNTF
TRBV10-3,many,TRBJ2-3,TRBD2,TGTGCCATCAGTCAACTAGCGGGAGGGGCAGATACGCGGTATTTT,CAISQLAGGADTRYF
TRBV3-1,few,TRBJ2-7,-,TGTGCCAGCAGCCAAGATTTGGTCCACTACGAGCAGTACTTC,CASSQDLVHYEQYF
TRBV11-2,-,TRBJ1-5,TRBD1,TGCGCCAGCAGTCCCGGGACAGGGAACAGTCAGCCCCAGCATTTT,CASSPGTGNSQPQHF
TRBV7-4,-,TRBJ1-1,-,TGTGCCAGCTCACCCGAGTCGGGGGGCGGCGGCACTGAAGCTTTCTTT,CASSPESGGGGTEAFF
TRBV19,-,TRBJ1-5,TRBD1,TGTGCCAGTACCCGACAGGGGTTTCAGCCCCAGCATTTT,CASTRQGFQPQHF
TRBV15,few,TRBJ2-7,TRBD2,TGTGCCACCAGCTCCACTAGCGGGAGCTCCTACGAGCAGTACTTC,CATSSTSGSSYEQYF
TRBV29-1,-,TRBJ1-1,-,TGCAGCCTGTCAGGGACGGGCACTGAAGCTTTCTTT,CSLSGTGTEAFF
TRBV5-8,many,TRBJ2-7,-,TGTGCCAGCAGCCCGAATTCATACGAGCAGTACTTC,CASSPNSYEQYF
TRBV7-9,-,TRBJ1-5,TRBD1,TGTGCCAGCAGCTTAGGGGACAGGGTGAGCAATCAGCCCCTGCATTTT,CASSLGDRVSNQPLHF
TRBV2,few,TRBJ2-7,TRBD2,TGTGCCAGCACTACTTCATCGGGAGGGCACCACGAGCAGTACTTC,CASTTSSGGHHEQYF
TRBV11-2,-,TRBJ1-2,-,TGTGCCAGCAGCTTCATCGGAGGTCACTATGGCTACACCTTC,CASSFIGGHYGYTF
TRBV10-3,-,TRBJ2-7,TRBD2,TGTGCCACCGTGCCGGGACTAGTACCCTACGAGCAGTACTTC,CATVPGLVPYEQYF